The 7 T cell receptor beta chains below all came from one sample that was sequenced in a study of T cells after yellow fever vaccination. TCRdb reprocessed the 5' RACE reads with MiXCR, giving one entry per CDR3 protein. The table has around 350,000 distinct CDR3 sequences, about 6% seen once. Sample: PBMCs, taken 5 days after the yellow fever booster vaccination. These receptors were obtained from a young man who received the YFV17D yellow fever vaccine.

This clonotype was counted ten times or more. This sequence joins TRBV12-3 or TRBV12-4 and TRBJ2-3; unclear D gene. This CDR3 spans 14 amino acids. Trimming removed 3 bases at V and 0 bases at J, with 7 bases between. The DNA for the CDR3 is TGTGCCAGCAGTTTCGGAACTAGCACAGATACGCAGTATTTT. It specifies CASSFGTSTDTQYF.

This clonotype was detected many times. The V and J genes are TRBV24-1 and TRBJ2-3; 8 nucleotides align to TRBD2. This CDR3 is 14 amino acids long. V lost 5 bases and J lost 7; bases outside the gene matches: 7. Germline V gives CDR1 KGHDR, CDR2 SFDVKD. CDR3 DNA: TGTGCCACCAGTGGAGCGGGAGATCGGCATACGCAGTATTTT. The encoded protein is CATSGAGDRHTQYF.

This clonotype showed up many times. V gene TRBV4-2 combines with J gene TRBJ2-7, with D possibly matching TRBD2 (6 bases). Germline CDR1 and CDR2: LGHNA and YNFKEQ. V lost 0 bases to trimming and J lost 3 bases, with 12 bases between them. The CDR3 consists of 15 residues. Written as DNA, the CDR3 is TGTGCCAGCAGCCAAGATCTGAGCGGGTACTACGAGCAGTACTTC. Translating gives CASSQDLSGYYEQYF.

This clonotype was recorded a few times. The V and J genes are TRBV20-1 and TRBJ2-1, with 7 bases matching TRBD2. The CDR3 loop spans 15 amino acids. Germline CDR1 is DFQATT and CDR2 is SNEGSKA (reference sequence). The CDR3 region is CSAAGLLTGYNEQFF. In nucleotides, the CDR3 is TGCAGCGCCGCGGGACTACTAACTGGGTACAATGAGCAGTTCTTC.

This rearrangement joins TRBV24-1 to TRBJ2-1; D is uncertain. Germline assignment: CDR1 KGHDR and CDR2 SFDVKD. V shed 3 bases and J shed 6 bases, with 17 bases lying between them. This CDR3 has 16 amino acids. CDR3: CATSDPTVLSGNEQFF. The DNA of the CDR3 is TGTGCCACCAGTGATCCCACAGTCCTCTCAGGCAATGAGCAGTTCTTC.

This clonotype was seen only a few times. CDR3 protein: CSARWVAGEPEPFF. The DNA of the CDR3 is TGCAGTGCTAGATGGGTAGCGGGAGAGCCGGAGCCCTTCTTC. This chain connects TRBV20-1 to TRBJ2-1, with 9 bases fitting TRBD2. This CDR3 has 14 amino acids. The junction had 15 bases not matched to a gene; V was cut back by 2 bases and J by 16 bases. Germline CDR1 reads DFQATT; CDR2 reads SNEGSKA (reference sequence).

This clonotype was seen only a few times. The V gene is TRBV5-1, the J gene TRBJ2-5; D not resolved. The V gene lost 3 bases and the J gene lost 1 base, with 13 bases spanning the gap. The CDR3 contains 15 residues. The germline CDR1 and CDR2 sequences are SGHRS and YFSETQ. The CDR3 spells CASSSMNGGQETQYF. The CDR3 DNA follows: TGCGCCAGCAGCTCAATGAACGGCGGCCAAGAGACCCAGTACTTC. The full variable domain, rest sourced from reference TRBV5-1 and TRBJ2-5, is KAGVTQTPRYLIKTRGQQVTLSCSPISGHRSVSWYQQTPGQGLQFLFEYFSETQRNKGNFPGRFSGRQFSNSRSEMNVSTLELGDSALYLCASSSMNGGQETQYFGPGTRLLVL.